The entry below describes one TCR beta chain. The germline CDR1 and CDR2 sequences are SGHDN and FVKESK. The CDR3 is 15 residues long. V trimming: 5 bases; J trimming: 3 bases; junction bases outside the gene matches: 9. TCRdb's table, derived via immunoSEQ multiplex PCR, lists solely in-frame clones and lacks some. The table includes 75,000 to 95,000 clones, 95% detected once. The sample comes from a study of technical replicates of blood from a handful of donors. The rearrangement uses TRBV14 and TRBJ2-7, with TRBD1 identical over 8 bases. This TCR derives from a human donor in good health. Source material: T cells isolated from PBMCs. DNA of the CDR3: TGTGCCAGCAGCTCAAACCTAGGACAGGGCTACGAGCAGTACTTC. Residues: CASSSNLGQGYEQYF.